The rows below give T cell receptor beta chains drawn from one sample of a study of blood T cell repertoires in COVID-19. The repertoire was sequenced with immunoSEQ multiplex PCR; TCRdb's copy has only in-frame clones and lacks some. The top ten hold less than 3.5% of the sample, which has hundreds of thousands of clones, under 95% seen once. The specimen was peripheral blood. These TCRs come from a woman aged 18 to 35 who had recovered from COVID-19. Each CDR3 is given with its conserved first and last residue. A D gene is named only where the DNA matches it firmly. Clone size is stated in some rows and not others, as once, few, many or a class when expanded.

clone_size j_call d_call v_call cdr3_aa cdr3_nt
. TRBJ2-3 . TRBV7-2 CASSYLRDGVISTDTQYF TGTGCCAGCAGCTACCTCAGGGATGGAGTAATTAGCACAGATACGCAGTATTTT
. TRBJ2-3 TRBD1 TRBV24-1 CATSDFRDRTDTQYF TGTGCCACCAGTGATTTCAGGGACAGAACAGATACGCAGTATTTT
. TRBJ2-2 . TRBV7-2 CASSSPGSVDTGELFF TGTGCCAGCAGCTCGCCCGGAAGCGTAGACACCGGGGAGCTGTTTTTT
. TRBJ2-3 TRBD2 TRBV6-2/TRBV6-3 CASSHSLTSGIFSSTDTQYF TGTGCCAGCAGTCACTCTTTGACTAGCGGGATTTTCTCTAGCACAGATACGCAGTATTTT
. TRBJ1-6 . TRBV25-1 CASSPQGTSPLHF TGTGCCAGCAGTCCACAGGGAACTTCACCCCTCCACTTT
. TRBJ1-4 TRBD1 TRBV7-9 CASSPGQAGEKLFF TGTGCCAGCAGCCCGGGACAGGCGGGTGAAAAACTGTTTTTT
. TRBJ2-5 . TRBV7-2 CASSLKASRQETQYF TGTGCCAGCAGCTTAAAGGCTAGCCGACAAGAGACCCAGTACTTC
once TRBJ2-2 TRBD1 TRBV7-2 CASSFRDRVIGELFF TGTGCCAGCAGCTTCCGGGACAGGGTCATCGGGGAGCTGTTTTTT
. TRBJ2-1 TRBD2 TRBV11-3 CASSRVTSGLYNEQFF TGTGCCAGCAGCCGAGTGACTAGCGGCCTTTACAATGAGCAGTTCTTC
. TRBJ2-2 TRBD1 TRBV6-1 CASSDHRGNTGELFF TGTGCCAGCAGTGATCACAGGGGTAACACCGGGGAGCTGTTTTTT
. TRBJ1-2 . TRBV24-1 CATSDWAGYTF TGTGCCACCAGTGATTGGGCCGGCTACACCTTC
. TRBJ1-3 . TRBV12-5 CASGWPLNTIYF TGTGCTAGTGGTTGGCCATTGAACACCATATATTTT
once TRBJ2-1 TRBD2 TRBV5-1 CASSLSGRVNHNEQFF TGCGCCAGCAGCTTGAGCGGGAGGGTGAACCACAATGAGCAGTTCTTC
. TRBJ1-2 TRBD1 TRBV5-1 CASSNQIGGNGYTF TGCGCCAGCAGCAACCAGATAGGGGGCAATGGCTACACCTTC
. TRBJ1-1 TRBD1 TRBV7-2 CASSLAPGGTEAFF TGTGCCAGCAGCTTAGCTCCAGGGGGCACTGAAGCTTTCTTT
. TRBJ1-6 . TRBV11-2 CASSLAGQKNSPLHF TGTGCCAGCAGCCTTGCAGGACAGAAAAATTCACCCCTCCACTTT
. TRBJ1-2 . TRBV11-3 CASSFKGGYGYTF TGTGCCAGCAGCTTCAAAGGGGGATATGGCTACACCTTC
. TRBJ1-6 . TRBV7-9 CASSGGNSPLHF TGTGCCAGCAGCGGGGGGAATTCACCCCTCCACTTT
few TRBJ2-2 TRBD2 TRBV7-2 CASSRGGIGELFF TGTGCCAGCAGCCGGGGAGGGATCGGGGAGCTGTTTTTT
. TRBJ2-3 TRBD2 TRBV5-1 CASSLDPGLAETQYF TGCGCCAGCAGCTTGGACCCTGGACTAGCGGAAACGCAGTATTTT
. TRBJ2-5 . TRBV7-2 CASSSSMWGETQYF TGTGCCAGCAGCTCTAGCATGTGGGGAGAGACCCAGTACTTC
. TRBJ2-3 . TRBV5-1 CASSLVSSTDTQYF TGCGCCAGCAGCTTGGTTTCCTCCACAGATACGCAGTATTTT
. TRBJ2-2 . TRBV19 CASSGGLSGELFF TGTGCCAGTAGCGGAGGACTCAGCGGGGAGCTGTTTTTT
. TRBJ1-4 . TRBV4-3 CASSQDVLAGGSNEKLFF TGCGCCAGCAGCCAAGATGTCTTGGCGGGAGGCTCTAATGAAAAACTGTTTTTT
. TRBJ1-1 . TRBV15 CATSRARGTEAFF TGTGCCACCAGCAGGGCCCGTGGTACTGAAGCTTTCTTT
. TRBJ2-1 . TRBV15 CATSPDSTLYYNEQFF TGTGCCACCAGCCCGGACTCCACCCTCTACTACAATGAGCAGTTCTTC
. TRBJ1-1 . TRBV4-1 CASSHQSLTEAFF TGCGCCAGCAGCCACCAGTCCCTCACTGAAGCTTTCTTT
once TRBJ1-2 TRBD1 TRBV5-1 CASSLGTGRGYGYTF TGCGCCAGCAGCTTGGGGACAGGGCGCGGCTATGGCTACACCTTC
. TRBJ2-5 TRBD2 TRBV5-6 CASSPLGTRQTETQYF TGTGCCAGCAGCCCTCTCGGGACTAGACAGACAGAGACCCAGTACTTC
. TRBJ2-2 . TRBV7-9 CASSLNYGELFF TGTGCCAGCAGCTTAAATTACGGGGAGCTGTTTTTT
once TRBJ1-1 . TRBV6-5 CASSYLTLGGTEAFF TGTGCCAGCAGTTATTTGACATTGGGGGGCACTGAAGCTTTCTTT
. TRBJ1-6 . TRBV30 CAWSTTRGIGDSPLHF TGTGCCTGGAGTACCACTAGGGGGATCGGTGATTCACCCCTCCACTTT
. TRBJ1-3 . TRBV9 CASSVLQGPGNTIYF TGTGCCAGCAGCGTCCTCCAGGGCCCTGGAAACACCATATATTTT
. TRBJ2-4 . TRBV30 CAYQQLAKNIQYF TGTGCCTACCAACAGCTAGCCAAAAACATTCAGTACTTC
. TRBJ2-5 TRBD2 TRBV20-1 CSASLTSGREETQYF TGCAGTGCTAGTTTAACTAGCGGGAGGGAAGAGACCCAGTACTTC
. TRBJ2-5 . TRBV7-9 CASSLLTLARTQETQYF TGTGCCAGCAGCTTACTTACCCTAGCGAGAACCCAAGAGACCCAGTACTTC
. TRBJ1-3 . TRBV30 CAWSRDRAGNTIYF TGTGCCTGGAGCAGGGATCGGGCTGGAAACACCATATATTTT
. TRBJ2-2 . TRBV12-5 CASGLVTPGRGGELFF TGTGCTAGTGGTTTGGTAACCCCCGGGAGAGGCGGGGAGCTGTTTTTT
. TRBJ1-6 . TRBV7-2 CASSLDSGSSHSPLHF TGTGCCAGCAGCTTAGATTCAGGGTCTAGTCATTCACCCCTCCACTTT
once TRBJ2-2 . TRBV18 CASSPDSSNTGELFF TGTGCCAGCTCGCCGGACAGCTCGAACACCGGGGAGCTGTTTTTT